This TCR beta chain was sequenced during a study of T cell responses to AZD1222 COVID-19 vaccine. Germline V gives CDR1 MNHEY, CDR2 SVGAGI. V dropped 6 bases and J dropped 6; count of bases not matched to a gene: 4. CDR3 length: 12 amino acids. Study-wide findings and caveats: Vaccination with two AZD1222 doses was followed by a rise in Spike-specific TCR breadth and depth. CD4 TCRs linked to vaccination spanned spike, dominating at 160-218 and 743-854.

Measured with immunoSEQ multiplex PCR; TCRdb has only the in-frame clones, and not every one. The table has over 50,000 clones, about 88% seen once; the top ten hold 25% to 30%. On this clone itself: Its antigen remains unknown.

This chain uses TRBV6-5 with TRBJ2-7; 8 bases line up with TRBD1. This TCR was sampled from an adult in good health. The sample here was peripheral blood, taken on day 0 of AZD1222 vaccination. CDR3 sequence reads: CASSQGAGEQYF. CDR3 sequence (DNA): TGTGCCAGCAGCCAGGGGGCAGGCGAGCAGTACTTC.